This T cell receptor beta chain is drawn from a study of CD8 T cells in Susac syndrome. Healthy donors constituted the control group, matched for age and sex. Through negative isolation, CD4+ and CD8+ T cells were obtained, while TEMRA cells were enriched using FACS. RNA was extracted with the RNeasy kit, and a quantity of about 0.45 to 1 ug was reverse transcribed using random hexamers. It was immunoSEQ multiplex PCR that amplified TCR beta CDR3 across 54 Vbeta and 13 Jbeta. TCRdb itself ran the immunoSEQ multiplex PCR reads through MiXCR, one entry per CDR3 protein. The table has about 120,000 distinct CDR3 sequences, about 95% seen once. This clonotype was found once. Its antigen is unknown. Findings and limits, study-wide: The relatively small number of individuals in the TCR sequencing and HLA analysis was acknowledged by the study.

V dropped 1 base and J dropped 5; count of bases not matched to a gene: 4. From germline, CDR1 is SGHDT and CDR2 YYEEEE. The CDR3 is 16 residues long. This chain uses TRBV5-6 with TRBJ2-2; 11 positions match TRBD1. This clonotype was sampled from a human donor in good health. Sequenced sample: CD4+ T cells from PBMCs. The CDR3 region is CASSLMGQGETGELFF. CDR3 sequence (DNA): TGTGCCAGCAGCTTGATGGGACAGGGGGAAACCGGGGAGCTGTTTTTT.